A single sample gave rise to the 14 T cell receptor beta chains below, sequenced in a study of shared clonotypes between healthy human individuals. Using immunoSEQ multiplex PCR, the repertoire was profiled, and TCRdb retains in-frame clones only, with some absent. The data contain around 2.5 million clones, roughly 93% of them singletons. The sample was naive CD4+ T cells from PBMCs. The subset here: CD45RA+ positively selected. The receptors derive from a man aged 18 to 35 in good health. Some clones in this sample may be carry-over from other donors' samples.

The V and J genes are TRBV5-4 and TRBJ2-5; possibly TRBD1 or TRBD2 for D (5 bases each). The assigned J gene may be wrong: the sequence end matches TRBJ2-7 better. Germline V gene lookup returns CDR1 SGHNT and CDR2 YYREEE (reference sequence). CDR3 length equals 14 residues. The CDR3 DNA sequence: TGTGCCAGCAGCTTATTGGGACCTGGGAACGAGCAGTACTTC. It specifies CASSLLGPGNEQYF.

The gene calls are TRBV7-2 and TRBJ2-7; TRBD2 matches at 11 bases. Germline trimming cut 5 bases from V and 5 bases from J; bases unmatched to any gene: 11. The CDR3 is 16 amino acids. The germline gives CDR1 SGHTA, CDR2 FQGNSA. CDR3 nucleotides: TGTGCCAGCAGCATTATAGCGGGAGGGCCGCCCCACGAGCAGTACTTC. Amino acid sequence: CASSIIAGGPPHEQYF.

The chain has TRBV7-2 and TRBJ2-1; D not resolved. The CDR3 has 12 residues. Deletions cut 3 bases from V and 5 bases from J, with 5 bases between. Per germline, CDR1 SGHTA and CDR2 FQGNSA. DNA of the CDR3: TGTGCCAGCAGCTTCGCCAACAATGAGCAGTTCTTC. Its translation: CASSFANNEQFF.

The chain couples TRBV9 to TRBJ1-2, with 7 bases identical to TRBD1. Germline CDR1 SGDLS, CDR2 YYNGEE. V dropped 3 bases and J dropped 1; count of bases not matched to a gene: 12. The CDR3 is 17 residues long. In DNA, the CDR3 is TGTGCCAGCAGCGGGCCCAAGGGGGCGGCAATTAACTATGGCTACACCTTC. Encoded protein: CASSGPKGAAINYGYTF. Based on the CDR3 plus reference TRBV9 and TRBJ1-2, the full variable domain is DSGVTQTPKHLITATGQRVTLRCSPRSGDLSVYWYQQSLDQGLQFLIQYYNGEERAKGNILERFSAQQFPDLHSELNLSSLELGDSALYFCASSGPKGAAINYGYTFGSGTRLTVV.

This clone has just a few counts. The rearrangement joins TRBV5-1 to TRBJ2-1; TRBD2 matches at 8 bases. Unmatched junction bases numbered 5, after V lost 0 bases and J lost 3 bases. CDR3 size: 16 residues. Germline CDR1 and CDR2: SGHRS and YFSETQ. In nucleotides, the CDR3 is TGCGCCAGCAGCTTGGTCGGCGGGAGGAACTACAATGAGCAGTTCTTC. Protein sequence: CASSLVGGRNYNEQFF.

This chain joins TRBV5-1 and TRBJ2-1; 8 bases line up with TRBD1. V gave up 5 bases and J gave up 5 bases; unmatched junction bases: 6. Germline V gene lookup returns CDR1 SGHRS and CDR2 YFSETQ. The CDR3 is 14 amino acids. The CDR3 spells CASRPGTGNNEQFF. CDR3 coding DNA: TGCGCCAGCAGACCCGGGACAGGCAACAATGAGCAGTTCTTC.

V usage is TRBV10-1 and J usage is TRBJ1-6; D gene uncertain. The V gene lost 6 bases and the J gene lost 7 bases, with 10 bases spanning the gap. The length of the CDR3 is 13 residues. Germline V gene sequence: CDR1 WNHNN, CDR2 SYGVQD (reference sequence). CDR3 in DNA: TGCGCCAGCAGAGCCAGTTCGAATTCACCCCTCCACTTT. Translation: CASRASSNSPLHF.

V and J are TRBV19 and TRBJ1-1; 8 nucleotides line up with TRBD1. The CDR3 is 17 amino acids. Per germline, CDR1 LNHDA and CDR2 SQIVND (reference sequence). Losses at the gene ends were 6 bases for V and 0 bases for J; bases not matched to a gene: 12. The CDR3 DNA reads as TGTGCCAGTAGCAAGGGGTCCAGGGGGCCGGTGAACACTGAAGCTTTCTTT. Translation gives CASSKGSRGPVNTEAFF.

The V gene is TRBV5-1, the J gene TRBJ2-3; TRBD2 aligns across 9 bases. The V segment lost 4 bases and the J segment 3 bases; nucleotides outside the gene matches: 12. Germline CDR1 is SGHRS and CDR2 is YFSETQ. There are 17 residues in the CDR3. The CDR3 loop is CASSRTGRTSATDTQYF. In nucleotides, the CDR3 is TGCGCCAGCAGCAGGACTGGTCGGACTAGCGCTACAGATACGCAGTATTTT.

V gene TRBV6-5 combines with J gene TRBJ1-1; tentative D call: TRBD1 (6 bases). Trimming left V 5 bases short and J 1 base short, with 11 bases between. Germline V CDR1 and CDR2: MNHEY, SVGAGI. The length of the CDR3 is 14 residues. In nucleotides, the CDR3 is TGTGCCAGCAGTCCTAACAGGGCGAACACTGAAGCTTTCTTT. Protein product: CASSPNRANTEAFF.

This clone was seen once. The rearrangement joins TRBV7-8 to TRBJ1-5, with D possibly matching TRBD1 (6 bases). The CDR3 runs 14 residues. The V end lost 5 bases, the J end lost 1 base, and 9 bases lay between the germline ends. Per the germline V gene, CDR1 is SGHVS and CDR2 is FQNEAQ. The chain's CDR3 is CASSRTGSNQPQHF. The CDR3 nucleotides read TGTGCCAGCAGCCGCACAGGGAGCAATCAGCCCCAGCATTTT.

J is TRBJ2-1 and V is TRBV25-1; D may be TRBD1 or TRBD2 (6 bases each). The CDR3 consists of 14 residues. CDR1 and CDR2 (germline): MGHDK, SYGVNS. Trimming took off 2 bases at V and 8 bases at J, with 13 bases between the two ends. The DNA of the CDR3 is TGTGCCAGCAGTGAAGGGGGGCCTTACGATGAGCAGTTCTTC. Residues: CASSEGGPYDEQFF.

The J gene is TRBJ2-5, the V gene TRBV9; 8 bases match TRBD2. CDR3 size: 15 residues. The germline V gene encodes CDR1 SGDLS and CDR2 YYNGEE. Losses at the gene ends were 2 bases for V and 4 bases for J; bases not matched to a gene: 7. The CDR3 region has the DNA TGTGCCAGCAGCGTTACTAGCGGAAGGGGAGAGACCCAGTACTTC. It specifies CASSVTSGRGETQYF.

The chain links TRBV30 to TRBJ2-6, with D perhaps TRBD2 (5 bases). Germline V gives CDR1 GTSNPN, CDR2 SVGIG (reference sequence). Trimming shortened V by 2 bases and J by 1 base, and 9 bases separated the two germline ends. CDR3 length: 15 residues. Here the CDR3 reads CAWSFGGSGANVLTF. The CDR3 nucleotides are TGTGCCTGGAGTTTCGGAGGATCTGGGGCCAACGTCCTGACTTTC.